Below, 29 T cell receptor beta chains from the same sample are listed, as sequenced in a study of blood T cell repertoires in COVID-19. The assay was immunoSEQ multiplex PCR, and TCRdb's table has in-frame clones only and misses some. The sample consists of approximately 30,000 clones, around 90% of them appearing once. Sequencing used peripheral blood. The receptors shown here come from a man between 65 and 79 years old with active or convalescent COVID-19.

The chain joins TRBV28 to TRBJ2-2; TRBD1 is a possible D gene (6 bases). V shed 5 bases and J shed 2 bases, with 15 bases lying between them. The CDR3 has 16 residues. Germline CDR1 reads MDHEN; CDR2 reads SYDVKM. The CDR3 coding sequence is TGTGCCAGCAGTCCCGGGGACACTTCTAACACCGGGGAGCTGTTTTTT. This sequence encodes CASSPGDTSNTGELFF.

This clone was picked up one time. The V and J genes are TRBV7-2 and TRBJ1-2, with 7 bases fitting TRBD1. Unmatched junction bases numbered 13, after V lost 5 bases and J lost 4 bases. CDR1 SGHTA and CDR2 FQGNSA come from the germline V gene. The CDR3 has 16 residues. CDR3 sequence: CASSLGGSSRSYGYTF. The CDR3 DNA follows: TGTGCCAGCAGCCTAGGGGGCAGCTCCCGCTCCTATGGCTACACCTTC.

The CDR3 DNA is TGTGCCAGCTCCCGTACCGGGACTACCTACGAGCAGTACTTC. It codes for CASSRTGTTYEQYF. The chain employs TRBV18 and TRBJ2-7; 7 bases agree with TRBD2. This CDR3 spans 14 amino acids. V gave up 6 bases and J gave up 2 bases; unmatched junction bases: 7. CDR1 and CDR2 from the germline V gene are KGHSH and LQKENI.

The J gene is TRBJ2-3, the V gene TRBV18, with 8 positions matching TRBD2. Germline CDR1 is KGHSH and CDR2 is LQKENI. Trimming removed 1 base from V and 0 bases from J; junction bases left unmatched: 3. The length of the CDR3 is 16 residues. CDR3 nucleotides: TGTGCCAGCTCACCACTTAAGCGGGGGAGCACAGATACGCAGTATTTT. This sequence encodes CASSPLKRGSTDTQYF.

V usage is TRBV7-9 and J usage is TRBJ2-1, with a tentative D call TRBD1 (5 bases). V lost 3 bases and J lost 4, with 7 bases in between. The CDR3 is made up of 13 amino acids. Germline loops: CDR1 SEHNR, CDR2 FQNEAQ (reference sequence). For the CDR3, the DNA is TGTGCCAGCAGCTTGGACACATACAATGAGCAGTTCTTC. Encoded protein: CASSLDTYNEQFF.

This chain joins TRBV5-1 and TRBJ2-1; 7 bases are a match to TRBD2. CDR1 and CDR2 from the germline V gene are SGHRS and YFSETQ. This CDR3 has 16 amino acids. Trimming removed 0 bases from V and 4 bases from J; junction bases left unmatched: 7. CDR3 DNA: TGCGCCAGCAGCTTGGGGGATAGCGGGCGTTACAATGAGCAGTTCTTC. Translated: CASSLGDSGRYNEQFF.

The CDR3 bases are TGTGCCAGCTCACCACCCGGCCCGCGGGGTGGCTACACCTTC. It is translated as CASSPPGPRGGYTF. The chain combines TRBV18 with TRBJ1-2; D is unresolved. Germline V gives CDR1 KGHSH, CDR2 LQKENI. V shed 0 bases and J shed 7 bases, with 12 bases lying between them. The CDR3 is 14 amino acids. The entire variable domain, with the rest obtained from reference TRBV18 and TRBJ1-2, is as follows: NAGVMQNPRHLVRRRGQEARLRCSPMKGHSHVYWYRQLPEEGLKFMVYLQKENIIDESGMPKERFSAEFPKEGPSILRIQQVVRGDSAAYFCASSPPGPRGGYTFGSGTRLTVV.

The V call is TRBV7-9, the J call TRBJ2-7, with a weak D call TRBD1 (6 bases). V lost 1 base to trimming and J lost 6 bases, with 16 bases between them. The CDR3 runs 15 residues. CDR1 is SEHNR, CDR2 FQNEAQ, per germline (reference sequence). CDR3 DNA sequence: TGTGCCAGCAGCTTAGATCCCGGGTTCAGGGGCGAGCAGTACTTC. Protein product: CASSLDPGFRGEQYF. The full variable domain, in which reference TRBV7-9 and TRBJ2-7 provide the parts outside the CDR3, is DTGVSQNPRHKITKRGQNVTFRCDPISEHNRLYWYRQTLGQGPEFLTYFQNEAQLEKSRLLSDRFSAERPKGSFSTLEIQRTEQGDSAMYLCASSLDPGFRGEQYFGPGTRLTVT.

The J gene is TRBJ2-7, the V gene TRBV28; TRBD2 is a possible D gene (5 bases). Trimming pared 6 bases from V and 2 bases from J, leaving 14 bases between. The germline CDR1 and CDR2 sequences are MDHEN and SYDVKM. The CDR3 sequence is 14 residues long. In DNA form, the CDR3 reads TGTGCCAGCAGCCGAGGGATTTTACCCTACGAGCAGTACTTC. Translated: CASSRGILPYEQYF. Filled out from reference TRBV28 and TRBJ2-7, the complete variable domain reads DVKVTQSSRYLVKRTGEKVFLECVQDMDHENMFWYRQDPGLGLRLIYFSYDVKMKEKGDIPEGYSVSREKKERFSLILESASTNQTSMYLCASSRGILPYEQYFGPGTRLTVT.

The rearrangement uses TRBV7-3 and TRBJ2-1, with 13 bases identical to TRBD2. Germline values: CDR1 SGHTA, CDR2 FQGTGA. This CDR3 has 15 amino acids. V trimming: 3 bases; J trimming: 7 bases; junction bases outside the gene matches: 3. This chain's CDR3 is CASSFTSGRANEQFF. The CDR3 DNA reads as TGTGCCAGCAGCTTCACTAGCGGGAGGGCAAATGAGCAGTTCTTC.

The rearrangement links TRBV10-3 to TRBJ1-3; the D is unclear. Trimming took off 5 bases at V and 0 bases at J, with 8 bases between the two ends. CDR1 and CDR2 (germline): ENHRY, SYGVKD. This CDR3 has 14 residues. The CDR3 DNA reads as TGTGCCATCAGTCTCGACTTCTCTGGAAACACCATATATTTT. Its protein product is CAISLDFSGNTIYF.

This clone appeared once. This chain joins TRBV5-1 and TRBJ1-1; no definite D call. The CDR3 covers 15 residues. The ends were cut back, 0 bases at V and 1 base at J, with 10 bases in the middle. From germline, CDR1 is SGHRS and CDR2 YFSETQ. Written as DNA, the CDR3 is TGCGCCAGCAGCTTGGCCGTGGGCTCGAACACTGAAGCTTTCTTT. Translated, it gives CASSLAVGSNTEAFF. Looking up the rest from reference TRBV5-1 and TRBJ1-1 gives the full variable domain: KAGVTQTPRYLIKTRGQQVTLSCSPISGHRSVSWYQQTPGQGLQFLFEYFSETQRNKGNFPGRFSGRQFSNSRSEMNVSTLELGDSALYLCASSLAVGSNTEAFFGQGTRLTVV.

This rearrangement joins TRBV7-2 to TRBJ1-2; the D gene is possibly TRBD1 (5 bases). Trimming removed 0 bases from V and 8 bases from J, with 13 bases in between. CDR3 length equals 14 residues. Germline loops: CDR1 SGHTA, CDR2 FQGNSA. The CDR3 DNA sequence: TGTGCCAGCAGCTTAGCGTTCAGGGAGGAAGGCTACACCTTC. Translating gives CASSLAFREEGYTF.

In its sample, this clone was seen once. The rearrangement joins TRBV7-9 to TRBJ2-1, with 11 bases identical to TRBD2. Germline V gene data show CDR1 as SEHNR and CDR2 as FQNEAQ (reference sequence). There are 15 residues in the CDR3. Losses at the gene ends were 5 bases for V and 5 bases for J; bases not matched to a gene: 5. CDR3 coding DNA: TGTGCCAGCAGCCCCCAGGGACTAGCGGACAATGAGCAGTTCTTC. Translated: CASSPQGLADNEQFF.

V usage is TRBV7-2 and J usage is TRBJ2-7, with 7 nucleotides matching TRBD1. V was clipped by 4 bases and J by 0 bases; unmatched bases: 6. The CDR3 sequence is 15 residues long. Germline CDR1 reads SGHTA; CDR2 reads FQGNSA. CDR3 DNA sequence: TGTGCCAGCAGCTCACCGGGACAGAGCTCCTACGAGCAGTACTTC. It codes for CASSSPGQSSYEQYF.

The chain combines TRBV6-5 with TRBJ2-3, with D maybe TRBD2 (5 bases). CDR1 is MNHEY, CDR2 SVGAGI, per germline. V shed 4 bases and J shed 2 bases, with 10 bases lying between them. The CDR3 contains 14 residues. The CDR3 here is CASSSGSFTDTQYF. As DNA, the CDR3 is TGTGCCAGCAGTTCGGGGAGCTTCACAGATACGCAGTATTTT.

The chain has TRBV9 and TRBJ1-1; 7 bases align to TRBD1. Per germline, CDR1 SGDLS and CDR2 YYNGEE. The CDR3 is 13 amino acids. V was pared by 4 bases and J by 5 bases, with 5 bases of the junction left unmatched. The CDR3 nucleotides are TGTGCCAGCAGCTTAGGGGGCCAGACTGAAGCTTTCTTT. Protein sequence: CASSLGGQTEAFF.

The chain employs TRBV2 and TRBJ1-2; TRBD1 is a possible D gene (5 bases). V was cut by 7 bases and J by 4 bases, with 19 bases left in between. CDR1 and CDR2 (germline): SNHLY, FYNNEI. This CDR3 comprises 15 residues. The CDR3 protein is CASIPDSGEGYGYTF. CDR3 nucleotide sequence: TGTGCCAGCATCCCGGACTCGGGGGAGGGCTATGGCTACACCTTC.

This chain joins TRBV28 and TRBJ1-2, with 8 bases that match TRBD1. The CDR3 runs 13 residues. The germline V gene has CDR1 MDHEN and CDR2 SYDVKM. V dropped 3 bases and J dropped 8; count of bases not matched to a gene: 5. Here the CDR3 DNA reads TGTGCCAGCAGTTTGATTACAGGGGGAGGCTACACCTTC. This encodes CASSLITGGGYTF.

This sequence joins TRBV11-3 and TRBJ1-1; possible D gene TRBD1, 5 bases. The V gene's germline CDR1 is SGHNT and CDR2 YENEEA. V shed 6 bases and J shed 7 bases, with 12 bases lying between them. The CDR3 runs to 12 residues. The CDR3 sequence is CASRGGGVEAFF. Written as DNA, the CDR3 is TGTGCCAGCAGGGGAGGAGGGGTTGAAGCTTTCTTT.

For this clone: An end of the junction does not agree with germline; a read error may underlie this. The CDR3 nucleotides are TGTGCCAGCAGCCGGGGCAGGGGGTTTTCCCGACGGGCGTTC. As protein: CASSRGRGFSRRAF. V gene TRBV13 combines with J gene TRBJ2-7, with 7 positions matching TRBD1. Germline assignment: CDR1 PRHDT and CDR2 FYEKMQ (reference sequence). This CDR3 spans 14 amino acids.

This sequence joins TRBV18 and TRBJ1-1, with D possibly TRBD1 on 5 matching bases. With 3 bases removed from V and 1 base from J, the gap between germline ends came to 6 bases. The CDR3 extends over 13 amino acids. Germline CDR1 KGHSH, CDR2 LQKENI. The CDR3, as DNA: TGTGCCAGCTCACCTCAGGGGAACACTGAAGCTTTCTTT. It encodes CASSPQGNTEAFF.

The CDR3 coding sequence is TGTGCCAGCAGTCCAGGGGTAGGAGAGCAGTACTTC. Translating it yields CASSPGVGEQYF. The V and J genes are TRBV28 and TRBJ2-7; tentatively, D is TRBD1 (6 bases). The CDR3 sequence is 12 residues long. Germline lookup yields CDR1 MDHEN and CDR2 SYDVKM. The V end was cut by 5 bases, the J end by 7 bases, with 12 bases between. Filled out from reference TRBV28 and TRBJ2-7, the complete variable domain reads DVKVTQSSRYLVKRTGEKVFLECVQDMDHENMFWYRQDPGLGLRLIYFSYDVKMKEKGDIPEGYSVSREKKERFSLILESASTNQTSMYLCASSPGVGEQYFGPGTRLTVT.

The chain uses TRBV6-1 and TRBJ1-2, with D perhaps matching TRBD1 (5 bases). The V gene's germline CDR1 is MNHNS and CDR2 SASEGT. V lost 3 bases, J lost 8 bases, and 19 bases lay in between. This CDR3 is 15 amino acids long. CDR3 nucleotides: TGTGCCAGCAGTGAGCTTTTGACAGTCCCAGTAGGCTACACCTTC. Residues: CASSELLTVPVGYTF.

The chain uses TRBV10-3 and TRBJ1-3, with D tentatively TRBD1 (6 bases). The CDR3 totals 16 residues. V dropped 5 bases and J dropped 0 bases, with 14 bases sitting between them. Looked up from germline, CDR1 is ENHRY and CDR2 is SYGVKD. The CDR3 is CAISSGTLASGNTIYF. CDR3 in DNA: TGTGCCATCAGTTCCGGGACACTCGCCTCTGGAAACACCATATATTTT.

J is TRBJ1-2 and V is TRBV29-1, with 7 positions matching TRBD1. V shed 4 bases, J shed 8 bases, and the junction held 10 bases outside the gene matches. The CDR3 length is 13 residues. Looked up from germline, CDR1 is SQVTM and CDR2 is ANQGSEA. The CDR3 here is CSVASDRVGGYTF. In nucleotides, the CDR3 is TGCAGCGTTGCCTCCGACAGGGTAGGGGGCTACACCTTC.

This chain links TRBV19 with TRBJ1-4; D may be TRBD1 (6 bases). Germline assignment: CDR1 LNHDA and CDR2 SQIVND (reference sequence). Trimming removed 7 bases from V and 8 bases from J, with 20 bases in between. This CDR3 region has 15 residues. CDR3 in amino acids: CASKPGQGRREKLFF. The CDR3 DNA reads TGTGCCAGTAAGCCCGGTCAGGGGCGAAGAGAAAAACTGTTTTTT.

V and J are TRBV18 and TRBJ1-1, with TRBD1 identical over 7 bases. The germline gives CDR1 KGHSH, CDR2 LQKENI. With 4 bases clipped from V and 1 base from J, the junction kept 9 bases outside the gene matches. The CDR3 is 16 amino acids. CDR3 DNA sequence: TGTGCCAGCTCACGGGAGGCAGGGGGAGCGAACACTGAAGCTTTCTTT. Its protein product is CASSREAGGANTEAFF.

V gene TRBV18 combines with J gene TRBJ2-6; TRBD1 matches at 7 bases. After removal of 5 bases from V and 2 bases from J, the junction contained 9 bases not matched to a gene. Germline assignment: CDR1 KGHSH and CDR2 LQKENI. The CDR3 loop spans 17 amino acids. CDR3 coding DNA: TGTGCCAGCTCAAACTCCACAGGGGTTGCTGGGGCCAACGTCCTGACTTTC. Protein: CASSNSTGVAGANVLTF.